A single sample is the source of the 8 T cell receptor beta chains below, sequenced in a study of T cells in Graves' hyperthyroidism and ophthalmopathy. There were TCR beta CDR3 regions amplified from RNA transcripts. The HTBI primer set drove a first-round RT-PCR of the TCR CDR3. One entry per CDR3 protein results from TCRdb running MiXCR on the multiplex PCR reads. The sample records 360,000 or so distinct CDR3 sequences, about a fifth being singletons. Sequenced input: blood. These receptors were collected from a woman under 30 with Graves' hyperthyroidism.

This clonotype was seen more than once but under ten times. The chain uses TRBV3-1 and TRBJ1-1; D is perhaps TRBD1 (6 bases). CDR1 is LGHDT and CDR2 is YNNKEL in the germline V gene (reference sequence). Trimming pared 0 bases from V and 6 bases from J, leaving 11 bases between. The CDR3 has 14 amino acids. Here the CDR3 reads CASSQEYRESEAFF. DNA for the CDR3: TGTGCCAGCAGCCAAGAGTACAGGGAATCTGAAGCTTTCTTT.

CDR3 sequence (DNA): TGTGCCAGCAGCCCCCTCGCGGGAGTATATGGCTACACCTTC. This gives the protein CASSPLAGVYGYTF. The chain recombines TRBV3-1 with TRBJ1-2, with D unclear. Germline CDR1 is LGHDT and CDR2 is YNNKEL (reference sequence). Trimming shortened V by 4 bases and J by 5 bases, and 14 bases separated the two germline ends. The CDR3 has 14 residues.

This clonotype was seen repeatedly, ten times or more. V usage is TRBV6-1 and J usage is TRBJ1-1, with 8 bases that match TRBD1. The junction had 8 bases not matched to a gene; V was cut back by 6 bases and J by 5 bases. CDR1 is MNHNS and CDR2 is SASEGT in the germline V gene. This CDR3 contains 14 residues. This CDR3 is CASSFRDRTTEAFF. As DNA, the CDR3 is TGTGCCAGCAGCTTCCGGGACAGGACAACTGAAGCTTTCTTT.

This clonotype was found many times. V gene TRBV5-1 combines with J gene TRBJ1-1; D gene ambiguous. The germline CDR1 and CDR2 sequences are SGHRS and YFSETQ. The CDR3 spans 14 residues. V was shortened by 0 bases and J by 2 bases, with 8 bases between the two germline ends. Here the CDR3 DNA reads TGCGCCAGCAGCTTGGGGACCTATAACACTGAAGCTTTCTTT. Amino acid sequence: CASSLGTYNTEAFF.

This clonotype was seen ten or more times. The chain recombines TRBV6-5 with TRBJ2-4; D remains unclear. The ends were cut back, 1 base at V and 1 base at J, with 5 bases in the middle. Germline CDR1 MNHEY, CDR2 SVGAGI. The CDR3 is made up of 14 amino acids. This CDR3 reads CASSYLGAKNIQYF. CDR3 coding DNA: TGTGCCAGCAGTTACTTGGGGGCCAAAAACATTCAGTACTTC.

This clonotype occurred a few times. V is TRBV24-1 and J is TRBJ2-7, with no clear D. Germline loops: CDR1 KGHDR, CDR2 SFDVKD. The CDR3 runs to 15 residues. V gave up 8 bases and J gave up 0 bases, with 16 bases separating them. The CDR3 DNA reads as TGTGCCACCAAGAAGGGAACGTCGCCCTCCTACGAGCAGTACTTC. Residues: CATKKGTSPSYEQYF.

In this sample, this clonotype turned up many times. DNA of the CDR3: TGTGCCAGCAGTTCGGGGGGCTTAGATACGCAGTATTTT. It translates to CASSSGGLDTQYF. The chain recombines TRBV27 with TRBJ2-3, with D possibly being TRBD2 (7 bases). Germline CDR1 MNHEY, CDR2 SMNVEV (reference sequence). The CDR3 covers 13 residues. V lost 4 bases to trimming and J lost 5 bases, with 10 bases between them.

Only a few counts were recorded for this clonotype. The chain combines TRBV6-5 with TRBJ1-1; D unclear. Germline-derived CDR1 and CDR2 are MNHEY and SVGAGI. The CDR3 length is 12 residues. The V end was cut by 10 bases, the J end by 3 bases, with 12 bases between. This CDR3 is CATGWGDTEAFF. The DNA of the CDR3 is TGTGCCACCGGTTGGGGTGACACTGAAGCTTTCTTT.